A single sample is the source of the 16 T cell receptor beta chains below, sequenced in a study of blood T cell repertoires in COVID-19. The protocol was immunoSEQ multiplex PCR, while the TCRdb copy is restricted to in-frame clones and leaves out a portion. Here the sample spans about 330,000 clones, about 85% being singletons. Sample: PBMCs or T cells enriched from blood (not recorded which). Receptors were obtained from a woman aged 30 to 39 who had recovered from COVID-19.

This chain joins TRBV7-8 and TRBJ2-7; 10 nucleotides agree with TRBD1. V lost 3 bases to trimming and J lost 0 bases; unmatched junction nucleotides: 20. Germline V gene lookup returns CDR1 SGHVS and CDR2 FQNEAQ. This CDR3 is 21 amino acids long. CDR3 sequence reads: CASSFLVHHDAGTGDSYEQYF. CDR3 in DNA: TGTGCCAGCAGCTTCCTGGTTCACCACGACGCCGGGACAGGGGACTCCTACGAGCAGTACTTC.

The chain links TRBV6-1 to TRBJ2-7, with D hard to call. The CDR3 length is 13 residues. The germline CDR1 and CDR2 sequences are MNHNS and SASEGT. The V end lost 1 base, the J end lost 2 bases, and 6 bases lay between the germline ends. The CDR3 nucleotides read TGTGCCAGCAGTGAAGACCGGGCCTACGAGCAGTACTTC. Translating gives CASSEDRAYEQYF.

The CDR3 reads CASSLFGANEKLFF. CDR3 bases: TGCGCCAGCAGCTTGTTCGGGGCTAATGAAAAACTGTTTTTT. The chain links TRBV5-1 to TRBJ1-4; unclear D gene. Per the germline V gene, CDR1 is SGHRS and CDR2 is YFSETQ. V shed 1 base and J shed 3 bases, with 7 bases lying between them. The CDR3 is made up of 14 amino acids.

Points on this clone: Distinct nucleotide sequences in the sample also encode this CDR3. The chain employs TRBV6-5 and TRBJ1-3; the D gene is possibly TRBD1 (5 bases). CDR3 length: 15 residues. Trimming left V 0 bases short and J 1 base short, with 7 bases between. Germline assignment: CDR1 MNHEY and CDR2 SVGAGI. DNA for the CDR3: TGTGCCAGCAGTTACTCGGGGGGGTCTGGAAACACCATATATTTT. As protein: CASSYSGGSGNTIYF.

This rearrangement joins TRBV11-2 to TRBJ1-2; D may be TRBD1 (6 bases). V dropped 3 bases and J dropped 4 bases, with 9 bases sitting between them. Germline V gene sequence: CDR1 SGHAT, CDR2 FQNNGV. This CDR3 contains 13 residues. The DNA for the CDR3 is TGTGCCAGCAGCTTTACAGGGACCTATGGCTACACCTTC. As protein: CASSFTGTYGYTF. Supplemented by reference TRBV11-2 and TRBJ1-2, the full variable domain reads EAGVAQSPRYKIIEKRQSVAFWCNPISGHATLYWYQQILGQGPKLLIQFQNNGVVDDSQLPKDRFSAERLKGVDSTLKIQPAKLEDSAVYLCASSFTGTYGYTFGSGTRLTVV.

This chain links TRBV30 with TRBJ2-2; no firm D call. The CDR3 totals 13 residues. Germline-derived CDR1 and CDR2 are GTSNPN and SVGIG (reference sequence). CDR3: CCLELRYTGELFF. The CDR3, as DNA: TGTTGCCTGGAGCTTAGGTACACCGGGGAGCTGTTTTTT.

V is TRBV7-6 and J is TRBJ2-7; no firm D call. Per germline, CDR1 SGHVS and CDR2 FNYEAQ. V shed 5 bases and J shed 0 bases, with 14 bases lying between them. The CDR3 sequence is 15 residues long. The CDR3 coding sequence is TGTGCCAGCAGCCCCCTGGTAGTGAACTCCTACGAGCAGTACTTC. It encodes CASSPLVVNSYEQYF.

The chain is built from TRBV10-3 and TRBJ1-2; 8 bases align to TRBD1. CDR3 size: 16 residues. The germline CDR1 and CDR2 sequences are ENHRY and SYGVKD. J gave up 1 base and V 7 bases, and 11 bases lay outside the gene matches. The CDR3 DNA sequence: TGTGCCATCATGGGGACAGGCCTGGCGGATAACTATGGCTACACCTTC. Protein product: CAIMGTGLADNYGYTF.

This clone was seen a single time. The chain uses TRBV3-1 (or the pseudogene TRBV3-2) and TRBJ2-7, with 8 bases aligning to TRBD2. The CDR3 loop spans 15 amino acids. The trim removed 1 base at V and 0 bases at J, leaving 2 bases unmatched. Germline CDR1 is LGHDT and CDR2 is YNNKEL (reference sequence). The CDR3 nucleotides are TGTGCCAGCAGCCAAGTAGCGGGGAACTCCTACGAGCAGTACTTC. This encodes CASSQVAGNSYEQYF.

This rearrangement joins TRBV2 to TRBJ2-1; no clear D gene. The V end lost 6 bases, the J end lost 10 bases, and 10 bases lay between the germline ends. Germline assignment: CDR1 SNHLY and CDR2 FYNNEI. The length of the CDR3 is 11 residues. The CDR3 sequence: CASRVTYEQFF. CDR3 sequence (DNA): TGTGCCAGCAGGGTCACCTACGAGCAGTTCTTC.

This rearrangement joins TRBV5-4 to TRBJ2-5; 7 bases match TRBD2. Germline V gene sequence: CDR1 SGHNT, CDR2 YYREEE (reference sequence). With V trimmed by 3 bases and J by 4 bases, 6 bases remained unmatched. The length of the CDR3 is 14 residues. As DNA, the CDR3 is TGTGCCAGCAGCTCTGGACTAGTTTTAGAGACCCAGTACTTC. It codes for CASSSGLVLETQYF.

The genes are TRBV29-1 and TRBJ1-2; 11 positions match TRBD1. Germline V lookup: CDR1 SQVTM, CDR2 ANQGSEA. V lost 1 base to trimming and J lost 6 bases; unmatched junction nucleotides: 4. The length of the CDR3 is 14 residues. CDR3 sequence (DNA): TGCAGCGTTGAAGGCTTGGACAGGGGGCATGGCTACACCTTC. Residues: CSVEGLDRGHGYTF.

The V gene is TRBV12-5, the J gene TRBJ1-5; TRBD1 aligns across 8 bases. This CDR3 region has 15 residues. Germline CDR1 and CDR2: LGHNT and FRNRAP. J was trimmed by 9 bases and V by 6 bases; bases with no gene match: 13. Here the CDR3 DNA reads TGTGCTAGTGGCCCCGGACAGGGCAGTGCGTGGCCCCAGCATTTT. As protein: CASGPGQGSAWPQHF.

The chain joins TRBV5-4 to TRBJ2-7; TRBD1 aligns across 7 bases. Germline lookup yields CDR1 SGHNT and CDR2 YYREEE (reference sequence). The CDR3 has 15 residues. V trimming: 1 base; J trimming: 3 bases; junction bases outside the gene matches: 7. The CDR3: CASSLNRGFNYEQYF. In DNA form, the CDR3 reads TGTGCCAGCAGCTTGAACAGGGGCTTTAACTACGAGCAGTACTTC.

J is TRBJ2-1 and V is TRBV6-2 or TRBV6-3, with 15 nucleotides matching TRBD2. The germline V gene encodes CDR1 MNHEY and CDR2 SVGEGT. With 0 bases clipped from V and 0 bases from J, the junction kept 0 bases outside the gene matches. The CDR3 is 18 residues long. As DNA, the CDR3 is TGTGCCAGCAGTTACTCGGGACTAGCGGGGGGCTCCTACAATGAGCAGTTCTTC. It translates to CASSYSGLAGGSYNEQFF.

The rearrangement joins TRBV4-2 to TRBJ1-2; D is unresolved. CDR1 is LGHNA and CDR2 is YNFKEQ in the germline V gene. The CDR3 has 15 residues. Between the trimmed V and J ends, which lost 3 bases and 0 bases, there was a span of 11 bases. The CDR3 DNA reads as TGTGCCAGCAGCCATATGAGGGAGTCTAACTATGGCTACACCTTC. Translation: CASSHMRESNYGYTF.